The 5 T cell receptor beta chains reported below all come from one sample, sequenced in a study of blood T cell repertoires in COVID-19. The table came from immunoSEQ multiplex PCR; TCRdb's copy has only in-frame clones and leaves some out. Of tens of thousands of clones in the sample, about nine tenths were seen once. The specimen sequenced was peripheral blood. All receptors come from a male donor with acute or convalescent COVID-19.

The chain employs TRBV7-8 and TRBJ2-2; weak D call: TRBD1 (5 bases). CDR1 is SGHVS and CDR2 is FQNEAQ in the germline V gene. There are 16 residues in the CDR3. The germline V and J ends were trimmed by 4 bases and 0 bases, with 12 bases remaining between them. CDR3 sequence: CASSYRPTANTGELFF. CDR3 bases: TGTGCCAGCAGCTACCGACCGACAGCGAACACCGGGGAGCTGTTTTTT.

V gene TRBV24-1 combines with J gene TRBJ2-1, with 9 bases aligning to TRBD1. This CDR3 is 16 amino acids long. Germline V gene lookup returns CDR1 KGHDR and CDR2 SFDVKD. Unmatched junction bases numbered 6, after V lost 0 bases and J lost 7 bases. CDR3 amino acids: CATSDLGQGRGNEQFF. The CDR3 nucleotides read TGTGCCACCAGTGATTTGGGACAGGGGAGAGGGAATGAGCAGTTCTTC.

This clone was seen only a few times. In DNA, the CDR3 is TGCGCCAGCAGTTCAGGGGTTTCCACTGAAGCTTTCTTT. The encoded protein is CASSSGVSTEAFF. The chain recombines TRBV5-1 with TRBJ1-1, with a tentative D call TRBD1 (6 bases). Germline V CDR1 and CDR2: SGHRS, YFSETQ. The V end was cut by 5 bases, the J end by 4 bases, with 12 bases between. The CDR3 has 13 residues.

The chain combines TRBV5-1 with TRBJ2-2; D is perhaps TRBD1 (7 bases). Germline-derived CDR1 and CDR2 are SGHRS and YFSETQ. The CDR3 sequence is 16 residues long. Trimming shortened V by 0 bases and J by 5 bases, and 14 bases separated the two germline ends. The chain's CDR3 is CASSLAQGGRTGELFF. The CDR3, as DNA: TGCGCCAGCAGCTTGGCTCAGGGGGGAAGAACCGGGGAGCTGTTTTTT. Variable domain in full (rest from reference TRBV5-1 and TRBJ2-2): KAGVTQTPRYLIKTRGQQVTLSCSPISGHRSVSWYQQTPGQGLQFLFEYFSETQRNKGNFPGRFSGRQFSNSRSEMNVSTLELGDSALYLCASSLAQGGRTGELFFGEGSRLTVL.

The CDR3 DNA reads as TGCGCCAGCAGCTCGGGACAGCTTTCGAACACTGAAGCTTTCTTT. Amino acid sequence: CASSSGQLSNTEAFF. The chain has TRBV5-1 and TRBJ1-1; 7 nucleotides agree with TRBD1. This CDR3 is 15 amino acids long. The germline V gene encodes CDR1 SGHRS and CDR2 YFSETQ. Trimming took 3 bases from V and 1 from J; bases not matched to a gene: 6.